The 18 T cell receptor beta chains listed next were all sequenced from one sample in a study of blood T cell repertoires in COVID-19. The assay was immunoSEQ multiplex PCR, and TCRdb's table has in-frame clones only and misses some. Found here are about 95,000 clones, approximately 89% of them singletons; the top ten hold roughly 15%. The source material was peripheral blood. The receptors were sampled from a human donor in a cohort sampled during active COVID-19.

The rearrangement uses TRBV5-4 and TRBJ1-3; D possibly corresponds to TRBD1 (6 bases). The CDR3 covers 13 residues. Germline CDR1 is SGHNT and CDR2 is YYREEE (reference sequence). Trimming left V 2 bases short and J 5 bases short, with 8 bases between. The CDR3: CASSLQGRNTIYF. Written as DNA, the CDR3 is TGTGCCAGCAGCTTACAGGGTAGAAACACCATATATTTT.

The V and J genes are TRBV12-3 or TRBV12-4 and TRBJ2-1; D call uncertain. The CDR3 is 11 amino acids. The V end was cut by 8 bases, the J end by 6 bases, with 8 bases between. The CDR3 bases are TGTGCCAGCGGCCCCCGCAATGAGCAGTTCTTC. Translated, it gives CASGPRNEQFF.

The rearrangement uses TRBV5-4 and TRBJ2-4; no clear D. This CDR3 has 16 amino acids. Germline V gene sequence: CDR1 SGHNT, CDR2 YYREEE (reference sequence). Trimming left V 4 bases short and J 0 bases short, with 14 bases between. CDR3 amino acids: CASSDTAPPAKNIQYF. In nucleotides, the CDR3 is TGTGCCAGCAGCGACACAGCCCCGCCAGCCAAAAACATTCAGTACTTC.

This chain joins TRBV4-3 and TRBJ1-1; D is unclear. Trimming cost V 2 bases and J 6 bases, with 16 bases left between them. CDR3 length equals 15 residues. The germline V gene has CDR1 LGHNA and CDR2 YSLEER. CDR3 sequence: CASSQTRVPGPEAFF. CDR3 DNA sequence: TGCGCCAGCAGCCAAACTAGAGTACCCGGGCCTGAAGCTTTCTTT.

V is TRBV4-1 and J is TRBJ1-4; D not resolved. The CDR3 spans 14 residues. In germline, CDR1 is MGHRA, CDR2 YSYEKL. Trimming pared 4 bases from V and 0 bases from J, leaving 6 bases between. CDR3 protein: CASSLTTTNEKLFF. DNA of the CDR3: TGCGCCAGCAGCCTCACTACAACTAATGAAAAACTGTTTTTT.

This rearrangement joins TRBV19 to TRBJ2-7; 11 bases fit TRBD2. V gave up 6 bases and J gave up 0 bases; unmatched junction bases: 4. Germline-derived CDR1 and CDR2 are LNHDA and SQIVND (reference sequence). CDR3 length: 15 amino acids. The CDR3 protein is CASRPTSGVSYEQYF. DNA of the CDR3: TGTGCCAGTAGACCGACTAGCGGGGTCTCCTACGAGCAGTACTTC.

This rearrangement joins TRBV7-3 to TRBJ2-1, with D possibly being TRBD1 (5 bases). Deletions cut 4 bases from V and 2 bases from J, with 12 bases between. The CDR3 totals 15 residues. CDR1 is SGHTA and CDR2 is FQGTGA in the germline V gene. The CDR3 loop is CASSSQGSAYNEQFF. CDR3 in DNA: TGTGCCAGCAGCTCCCAGGGCTCCGCCTACAATGAGCAGTTCTTC.

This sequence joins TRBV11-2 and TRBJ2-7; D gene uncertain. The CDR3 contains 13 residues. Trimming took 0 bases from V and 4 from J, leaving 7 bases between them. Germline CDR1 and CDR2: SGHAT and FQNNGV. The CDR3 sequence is CASSLETHYEQYF. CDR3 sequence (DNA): TGTGCCAGCAGCTTAGAGACTCATTACGAGCAGTACTTC.

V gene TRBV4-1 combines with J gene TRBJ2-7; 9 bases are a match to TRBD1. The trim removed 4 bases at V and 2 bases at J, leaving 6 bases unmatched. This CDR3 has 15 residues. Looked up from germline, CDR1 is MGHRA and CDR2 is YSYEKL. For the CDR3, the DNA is TGCGCCAGCAGCCCGCGGACAGGGGATGCCTACGAGCAGTACTTC. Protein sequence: CASSPRTGDAYEQYF.

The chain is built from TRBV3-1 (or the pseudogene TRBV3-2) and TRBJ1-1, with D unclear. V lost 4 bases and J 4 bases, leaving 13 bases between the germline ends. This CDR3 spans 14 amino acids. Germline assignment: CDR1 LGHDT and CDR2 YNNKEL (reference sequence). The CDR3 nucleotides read TGTGCCAGCAGCCTGCGCCCCCATAGCACTGAAGCTTTCTTT. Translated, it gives CASSLRPHSTEAFF.

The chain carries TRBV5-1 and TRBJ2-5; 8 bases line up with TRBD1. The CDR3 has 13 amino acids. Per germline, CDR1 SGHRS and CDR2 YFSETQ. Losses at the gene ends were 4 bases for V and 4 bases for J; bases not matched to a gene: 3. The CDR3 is CASSLGQGETQYF. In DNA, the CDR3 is TGCGCCAGCAGCCTCGGACAGGGAGAGACCCAGTACTTC.

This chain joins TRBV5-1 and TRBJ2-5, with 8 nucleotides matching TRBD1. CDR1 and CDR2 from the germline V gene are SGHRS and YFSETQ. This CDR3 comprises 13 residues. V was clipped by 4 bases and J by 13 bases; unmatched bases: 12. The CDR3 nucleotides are TGCGCCAGCAGCCCGGACGGACAGGGTAGAAGGTACTTC. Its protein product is CASSPDGQGRRYF.

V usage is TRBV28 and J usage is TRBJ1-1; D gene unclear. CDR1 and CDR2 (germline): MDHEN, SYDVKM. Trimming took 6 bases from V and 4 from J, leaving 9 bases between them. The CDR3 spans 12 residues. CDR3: CASRLVSTEAFF. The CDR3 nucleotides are TGTGCCAGCAGACTCGTTAGCACTGAAGCTTTCTTT.

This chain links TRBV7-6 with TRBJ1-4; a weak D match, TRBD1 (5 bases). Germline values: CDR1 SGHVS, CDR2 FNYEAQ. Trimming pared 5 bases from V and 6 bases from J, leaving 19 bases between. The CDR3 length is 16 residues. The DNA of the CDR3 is TGTGCCAGCAGCCCCGGGGAGGGGCTGTTCGATGAAAAACTGTTTTTT. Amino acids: CASSPGEGLFDEKLFF.

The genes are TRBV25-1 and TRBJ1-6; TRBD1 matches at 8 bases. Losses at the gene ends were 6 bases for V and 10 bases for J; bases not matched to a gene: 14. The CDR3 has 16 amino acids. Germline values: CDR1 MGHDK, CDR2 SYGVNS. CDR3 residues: CASRRGGTGGQSPLHF. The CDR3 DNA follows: TGTGCCAGCAGGAGGGGAGGAACAGGGGGTCAGTCACCCCTCCACTTT.

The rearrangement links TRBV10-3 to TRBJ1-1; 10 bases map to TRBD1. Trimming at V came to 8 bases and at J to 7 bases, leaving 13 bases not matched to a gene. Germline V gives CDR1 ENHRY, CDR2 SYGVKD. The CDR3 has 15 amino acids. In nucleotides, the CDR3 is TGTGCCATCCAACAAACCGGGACAGGGGTGGGTGAAGCTTTCTTT. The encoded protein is CAIQQTGTGVGEAFF.

CDR3: CASSTRRGEGTEAFF. For the CDR3, the DNA is TGTGCCAGTAGTACTCGCAGAGGGGAGGGCACTGAAGCTTTCTTT. The chain combines TRBV19 with TRBJ1-1; D might be TRBD1 (5 bases). This CDR3 comprises 15 residues. V was shortened by 4 bases and J by 4 bases, with 16 bases between the two germline ends. Germline lookup yields CDR1 LNHDA and CDR2 SQIVND (reference sequence). The complete variable domain, with remaining parts taken from reference TRBV19 and TRBJ1-1, reads DGGITQSPKYLFRKEGQNVTLSCEQNLNHDAMYWYRQDPGQGLRLIYYSQIVNDFQKGDIAEGYSVSREKKESFPLTVTSAQKNPTAFYLCASSTRRGEGTEAFFGQGTRLTVV.

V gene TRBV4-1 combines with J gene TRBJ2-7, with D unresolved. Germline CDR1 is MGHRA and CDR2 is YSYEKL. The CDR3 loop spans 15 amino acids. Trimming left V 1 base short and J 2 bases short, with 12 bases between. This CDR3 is CASSQGYPGPYEQYF. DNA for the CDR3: TGCGCCAGCAGCCAAGGGTATCCAGGCCCCTACGAGCAGTACTTC.